The 18 T cell receptor beta chains in this list originate from one sample, sequenced in a study of shared clonotypes between healthy human individuals. Profiled with immunoSEQ multiplex PCR; TCRdb holds only in-frame clones, not every one. The profile shows about 1.1 million clones, 77% of them singletons. The sequencing sample was made of memory CD4+ T cells from PBMCs. Subset reported: CD45RA-negative fraction. All receptors come from a man younger than 35 in good health. Some clones in this sample may be carry-over from other donors' samples.

The chain combines TRBV18 with TRBJ1-3; D is undetermined. Trimming removed 3 bases from V and 6 bases from J, with 6 bases in between. CDR1 and CDR2 (germline): KGHSH, LQKENI. The CDR3 has 12 amino acids. The CDR3 reads CASSPRENTIYF. The DNA for the CDR3 is TGTGCCAGCTCACCTAGGGAAAACACCATATATTTT.

The V gene is TRBV2, the J gene TRBJ2-3; D call uncertain. Per germline, CDR1 SNHLY and CDR2 FYNNEI. CDR3 length: 11 residues. V was clipped by 7 bases and J by 2 bases, with 4 bases between them. CDR3: CASKLTDTQYF. DNA for the CDR3: TGTGCCAGCAAACTCACAGATACGCAGTATTTT.

Notes on this clone: Other DNA sequences in this sample translate to the same CDR3. The chain combines TRBV28 with TRBJ2-5; D uncertain. This CDR3 is 11 amino acids long. V was shortened by 4 bases and J by 5 bases, with 5 bases between the two germline ends. CDR1 MDHEN and CDR2 SYDVKM come from the germline V gene. CDR3 sequence: CASSSLETQYF. CDR3 nucleotide sequence: TGTGCCAGCAGTTCGTTGGAGACCCAGTACTTC.

Points on this clone: The same CDR3 also results from other DNA sequences found in this sample. V and J are TRBV18 and TRBJ2-1; 8 bases match TRBD2. The junction had 0 bases not matched to a gene; V was cut back by 2 bases and J by 0 bases. Germline V gene lookup returns CDR1 KGHSH and CDR2 LQKENI. The length of the CDR3 is 15 residues. The CDR3: CASSPSGSSYNEQFF. CDR3 DNA sequence: TGTGCCAGCTCACCAAGCGGGAGCTCCTACAATGAGCAGTTCTTC.

The count of this clone is one. This rearrangement joins TRBV19 to TRBJ2-1, with TRBD2 matching 13 bases. The J segment lost 7 bases and the V segment lost 4 bases, leaving 4 bases of the junction unmatched. The length of the CDR3 is 15 residues. The V gene's germline CDR1 is LNHDA and CDR2 SQIVND (reference sequence). The CDR3 loop reads CASSRTSGSKNEQFF. The CDR3 nucleotides are TGTGCCAGTAGTAGGACTAGCGGGAGTAAAAATGAGCAGTTCTTC. The complete variable domain, with remaining parts taken from reference TRBV19 and TRBJ2-1, reads DGGITQSPKYLFRKEGQNVTLSCEQNLNHDAMYWYRQDPGQGLRLIYYSQIVNDFQKGDIAEGYSVSREKKESFPLTVTSAQKNPTAFYLCASSRTSGSKNEQFFGPGTRLTVL.

As to this clone: The identical CDR3 is also encoded by other nucleotide sequences in the sample. V and J are TRBV9 and TRBJ2-1; 9 bases fit TRBD1. The junction had 0 bases not matched to a gene; V was cut back by 0 bases and J by 2 bases. Germline assignment: CDR1 SGDLS and CDR2 YYNGEE. The CDR3 is 15 residues long. The CDR3 DNA reads TGTGCCAGCAGCGTAGGACAGGGGGCCTACAATGAGCAGTTCTTC. This encodes CASSVGQGAYNEQFF.

The chain recombines TRBV28 with TRBJ1-5; D is ambiguous. The germline V gene has CDR1 MDHEN and CDR2 SYDVKM. The CDR3 consists of 14 residues. Trimming removed 6 bases at V and 5 bases at J, with 14 bases between. CDR3 region: CASSNPAGYQPQHF. CDR3 in DNA: TGTGCCAGCAGCAACCCGGCGGGTTATCAGCCCCAGCATTTT.

The genes are TRBV6-1 and TRBJ1-2; 7 bases agree with TRBD1. The trim removed 7 bases at V and 7 bases at J, leaving 15 bases unmatched. CDR3 size: 15 residues. Germline V gives CDR1 MNHNS, CDR2 SASEGT. The CDR3 sequence is CASNPARGHVSGYTF. DNA of the CDR3: TGTGCCAGCAACCCCGCGAGGGGGCATGTCTCTGGCTACACCTTC.

This chain uses TRBV7-9 with TRBJ1-4; the D gene is possibly TRBD1 (5 bases). V was cut by 7 bases and J by 3 bases, with 12 bases left in between. Germline lookup yields CDR1 SEHNR and CDR2 FQNEAQ (reference sequence). The length of the CDR3 is 14 residues. CDR3 residues: CASKTREPNEKLFF. The CDR3 DNA is TGTGCCAGCAAAACCAGGGAACCTAATGAAAAACTGTTTTTT.

The DNA for the CDR3 is TGTGCCAGCAGTCCCGGGACTAGCGTTAGATTAAGCACAGATACGCAGTATTTT. Protein product: CASSPGTSVRLSTDTQYF. The chain employs TRBV28 and TRBJ2-3; 10 nucleotides agree with TRBD2. The CDR3 extends over 18 amino acids. V dropped 5 bases and J dropped 0; count of bases not matched to a gene: 11. Germline V gene sequence: CDR1 MDHEN, CDR2 SYDVKM.

The rearrangement uses TRBV28 and TRBJ1-3; D gene uncertain. In germline, CDR1 is MDHEN, CDR2 SYDVKM. This CDR3 is 16 amino acids long. Trimming left V 6 bases short and J 0 bases short, with 15 bases between. CDR3: CASSGSGRDSGNTIYF. The DNA for the CDR3 is TGTGCCAGCAGCGGTAGCGGGCGGGACTCTGGAAACACCATATATTTT.

The genes are TRBV27 and TRBJ1-5; tentatively, D is TRBD1 (6 bases). This CDR3 contains 15 residues. V lost 0 bases to trimming and J lost 7 bases, with 13 bases between them. Germline V gene lookup returns CDR1 MNHEY and CDR2 SMNVEV (reference sequence). The CDR3: CASSLSGGRVQPQHF. The DNA of the CDR3 is TGTGCCAGCAGTTTATCAGGGGGTAGGGTGCAGCCCCAGCATTTT.

The chain has TRBV2 and TRBJ2-7; perhaps TRBD1 as D (6 bases). CDR3 length: 13 residues. Trimming removed 7 bases from V and 4 bases from J, with 14 bases in between. Germline-derived CDR1 and CDR2 are SNHLY and FYNNEI. CDR3 residues: CASNTGILYEQYF. As DNA, the CDR3 is TGTGCCAGCAACACAGGGATTCTGTACGAGCAGTACTTC. The full variable domain, completed using reference TRBV2 and TRBJ2-7, is EPEVTQTPSHQVTQMGQEVILRCVPISNHLYFYWYRQILGQKVEFLVSFYNNEISEKSEIFDDQFSVERPDGSNFTLKIRSTKLEDSAMYFCASNTGILYEQYFGPGTRLTVT.

J is TRBJ1-1 and V is TRBV27; unclear D gene. V was shortened by 6 bases and J by 1 base, with 15 bases between the two germline ends. Germline V gene lookup returns CDR1 MNHEY and CDR2 SMNVEV (reference sequence). The CDR3 sequence is 15 residues long. CDR3 coding DNA: TGTGCCAGCAGAACACCCGGGTCCCCGAACACTGAAGCTTTCTTT. Translation: CASRTPGSPNTEAFF.

This clone was found once. The chain is built from TRBV9 and TRBJ2-1; 8 bases agree with TRBD2. The CDR3 runs 18 residues. Germline CDR1 reads SGDLS; CDR2 reads YYNGEE. The junction had 17 bases not matched to a gene; V was cut back by 4 bases and J by 5 bases. CDR3 bases: TGTGCCAGCAGCCCGAACCAGGGGTCTGATAGCGGGGACAATGAGCAGTTCTTC. It encodes CASSPNQGSDSGDNEQFF.

J is TRBJ2-5 and V is TRBV10-3; weak D call: TRBD1 (6 bases). From germline, CDR1 is ENHRY and CDR2 SYGVKD. CDR3 length: 13 residues. Trimming took 8 bases from V and 5 from J, leaving 15 bases between them. CDR3 loop: CAIGEQGGETQYF. The DNA for the CDR3 is TGTGCCATCGGGGAACAGGGTGGGGAGACCCAGTACTTC.

The J gene is TRBJ1-3, the V gene TRBV10-3; TRBD1 aligns across 9 bases. CDR1 ENHRY and CDR2 SYGVKD come from the germline V gene. The V and J ends lost 2 bases and 3 bases, in that order; junction bases with no gene match: 5. This CDR3 comprises 16 residues. Here the CDR3 reads CAISETGGAFGNTIYF. CDR3 DNA sequence: TGTGCCATCAGTGAGACAGGGGGCGCTTTTGGAAACACCATATATTTT.

The rearrangement joins TRBV5-1 to TRBJ2-1, with TRBD1 identical over 11 bases. Germline V CDR1 and CDR2: SGHRS, YFSETQ. With 8 bases clipped from V and 7 bases from J, the junction kept 14 bases outside the gene matches. This CDR3 region has 16 residues. The CDR3 coding sequence is TGCGCCAGTTCACGTCGGATGGACAGGGGGCTTAATGAGCAGTTCTTC. Translation: CASSRRMDRGLNEQFF.